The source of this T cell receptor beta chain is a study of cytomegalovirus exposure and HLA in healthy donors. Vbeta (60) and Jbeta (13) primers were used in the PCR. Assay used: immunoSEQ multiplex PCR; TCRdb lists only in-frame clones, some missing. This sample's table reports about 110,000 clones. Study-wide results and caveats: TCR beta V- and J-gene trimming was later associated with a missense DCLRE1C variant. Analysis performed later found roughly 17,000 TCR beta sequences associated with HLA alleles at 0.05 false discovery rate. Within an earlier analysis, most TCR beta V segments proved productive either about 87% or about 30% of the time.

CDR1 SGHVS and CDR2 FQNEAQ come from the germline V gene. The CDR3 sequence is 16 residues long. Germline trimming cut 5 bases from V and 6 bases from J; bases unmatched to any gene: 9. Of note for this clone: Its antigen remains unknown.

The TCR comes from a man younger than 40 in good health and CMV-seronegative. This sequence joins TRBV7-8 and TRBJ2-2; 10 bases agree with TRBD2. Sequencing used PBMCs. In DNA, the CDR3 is TGTGCCAGCAGCCGGCCTAGCGGGGGAGGCCCCGGGGAGCTGTTTTTT. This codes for CASSRPSGGGPGELFF.